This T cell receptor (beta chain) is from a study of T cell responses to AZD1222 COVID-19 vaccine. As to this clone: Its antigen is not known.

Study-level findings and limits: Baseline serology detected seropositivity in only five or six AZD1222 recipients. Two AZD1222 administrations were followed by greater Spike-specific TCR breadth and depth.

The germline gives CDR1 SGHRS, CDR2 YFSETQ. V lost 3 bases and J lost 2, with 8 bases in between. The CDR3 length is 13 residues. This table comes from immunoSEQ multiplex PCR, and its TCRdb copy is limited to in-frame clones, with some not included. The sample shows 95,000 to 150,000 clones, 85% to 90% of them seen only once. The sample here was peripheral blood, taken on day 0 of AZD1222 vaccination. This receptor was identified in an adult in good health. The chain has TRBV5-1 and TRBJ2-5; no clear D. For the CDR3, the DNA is TGCGCCAGCAGCTCAATACCACAAGAGACCCAGTACTTC. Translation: CASSSIPQETQYF.